The rows below give T cell receptor beta chains drawn from one sample of a study of shared clonotypes between healthy human individuals. Profiling relied on immunoSEQ multiplex PCR, and the TCRdb table lists in-frame clones only, not all of them. The sample yields about 1.9 million clones, roughly 95% seen once. Sequencing was carried out using naive CD8+ T cells from PBMCs. These receptors all stem from a man aged 18 to 30 in good health. Some clones in this sample may be carry-over from other donors' samples. The CDR3 runs from the conserved cysteine through the conserved F or W. The D gene is left open where the match is weak. Rows may omit the clone size; those that give it use once, few, many or a size class.

j_gene | abundance | v_gene | d_gene | CDR3aa | CDR3nt
TRBJ1-1 | NA | TRBV19 | NA | CASSIFRGDTEAFF | TGTGCCAGTAGTATATTCAGGGGAGACACTGAAGCTTTCTTT
TRBJ2-7 | NA | TRBV7-3 | TRBD2 | CASSIWGRTSRDNRLEQYF | TGTGCCAGCAGCATATGGGGTAGGACTAGCAGAGACAATCGCCTCGAGCAGTACTTC
TRBJ1-4 | NA | TRBV19 | TRBD1 | CASSTRDSENEKLFF | TGTGCCAGTAGTACCCGGGACAGCGAAAATGAAAAACTGTTTTTT
TRBJ2-3 | NA | TRBV21-1 | NA | CASSKMGSGRDTDTQYF | TGTGCCAGCAGCAAAATGGGTAGCGGGAGGGACACAGATACGCAGTATTTT
TRBJ2-7 | NA | TRBV28 | TRBD1 | CASSWAATGDEQYF | TGTGCCAGCAGTTGGGCCGCGACAGGGGACGAGCAGTACTTC
TRBJ2-3 | NA | TRBV4-1 | TRBD2 | CASAGGLAIEDTQYF | TGCGCCAGCGCCGGAGGACTAGCGATCGAAGATACGCAGTATTTT
TRBJ2-3 | NA | TRBV4-2 | TRBD2 | CASSPSLAGVTDTQYF | TGTGCCAGCAGCCCATCACTAGCGGGAGTCACAGATACGCAGTATTTT
TRBJ1-3 | NA | TRBV9 | NA | CASSVWGSYVTGNTIYF | TGTGCCAGCAGCGTATGGGGCTCCTACGTGACTGGAAACACCATATATTTT
TRBJ2-7 | once | TRBV4-1 | TRBD1 | CASSQAGTGAYEQYF | TGCGCCAGCAGCCAAGCCGGGACAGGAGCCTACGAGCAGTACTTC
TRBJ2-3 | NA | TRBV5-1 | NA | CASSLGPTEGTDTQYF | TGCGCCAGCAGCTTGGGGCCGACCGAGGGCACAGATACGCAGTATTTT
TRBJ2-1 | once | TRBV5-1 | TRBD2 | CASSLETSGPMNEQFF | TGCGCCAGCAGCTTGGAGACTAGCGGGCCAATGAATGAGCAGTTCTTC
TRBJ2-7 | NA | TRBV27 | TRBD1 | CASSLRGTGAREQYF | TGTGCCAGCAGTTTAAGGGGGACAGGGGCCCGCGAGCAGTACTTC
TRBJ2-1 | NA | TRBV10-1 | TRBD2 | CASSEWTSAAYNEQFF | TGCGCCAGCAGTGAGTGGACTAGCGCTGCCTACAATGAGCAGTTCTTC
TRBJ2-1 | once | TRBV7-8 | NA | CASSLGPDNEQFF | TGTGCCAGCAGCTTAGGGCCGGACAATGAGCAGTTCTTC
TRBJ2-3 | once | TRBV9 | NA | CASSVPREYGTDTQYF | TGTGCCAGCAGCGTACCGAGGGAGTACGGCACAGATACGCAGTATTTT
TRBJ1-1 | NA | TRBV27 | NA | CASREWDMNTEAFF | TGTGCCAGCAGGGAGTGGGACATGAACACTGAAGCTTTCTTT
TRBJ2-7 | NA | TRBV5-1 | NA | CASSLVSVAGSDEQYF | TGCGCCAGCAGCTTGGTTTCGGTAGCAGGGTCGGACGAGCAGTACTTC
TRBJ2-1 | once | TRBV27 | NA | CASTKRGAGPYNEQFF | TGTGCCAGCACCAAAAGGGGGGCGGGGCCTTACAATGAGCAGTTCTTC
TRBJ2-7 | NA | TRBV7-8 | NA | CASSPVGPVSYEQYF | TGTGCCAGCAGCCCAGTAGGCCCCGTCTCCTACGAGCAGTACTTC
TRBJ2-1 | NA | TRBV11-2 | TRBD2 | CASRSPLERSGGRGEQFF | TGTGCCAGCAGATCACCTCTAGAACGGAGCGGCGGGAGAGGTGAGCAGTTCTTC